This T cell receptor beta chain was found in a study of blood T cell repertoires in COVID-19. Study details: Researchers got acute and convalescent COVID-19 samples from the United States, Italy and Spain. Nucleic acid was either cDNA or gDNA, and it came from T cells, B-cell-depleted T cells, or PBMCs.

As processed by the authors: Reference gene primer amplification gave nucleated cell count estimates. Generated by immunoSEQ multiplex PCR, the TCRdb table keeps only in-frame clones and is missing some. From that table come the V and J calls and clone size; the DNA was used to work out D and trimming. The sample carries around 280,000 clones, about nine tenths recorded once. V shed 5 bases and J shed 0 bases, with 11 bases lying between them. Germline CDR1 is GTSNPN and CDR2 is SVGIG (reference sequence). This CDR3 contains 13 residues. Enrolled during active infection, Seattle patients were then followed longitudinally.

The J gene is TRBJ2-7, the V gene TRBV30; D might be TRBD1 (6 bases). The sequencing input was peripheral blood. This clonotype was sampled from a woman aged 25 to 39 with COVID-19, enrolled during active disease. This chain's CDR3 is CAWQGYSSYEQYF. In DNA form, the CDR3 reads TGTGCCTGGCAGGGGTATTCCTCCTACGAGCAGTACTTC.